This T cell receptor (beta chain) appears in the sequencing data of a study of T-cell memory formation after mild COVID-19. The wider study: Largely donor-specific sequence clusters came from a couple of donors.

This clonotype was observed a handful of times. The antigen remains undetermined. Using its own MiXCR run on the 5' RACE reads, TCRdb lists one record per CDR3 protein. The sample carries 350,000 or so distinct CDR3 sequences, 10% to 15% recorded once. Study outcomes and limitations: Shrinking CD4+ clones resided mostly in CM and EM, and CD8+ ones in EMRA. Clones that contracted from day 15 to 85 were balanced CD4/CD8, while later expanders leaned CD4+. A subset of responding clones appeared in pre-infection memory, suggesting cross-reactive memory joined.

CDR3 length: 15 residues. V was pared by 0 bases and J by 2 bases, with 10 bases between. From germline, CDR1 is MNHEY and CDR2 SVGEGT. This sequence was found in a man between 18 and 35 years old who had mild COVID-19 (a few samples of this study predate the infection). Cell type and time point are not known. The sequenced sample consisted of PBMCs or a T cell subset sorted from them (not recorded which). The chain employs TRBV6-2 or TRBV6-3 and TRBJ1-2; D is possibly TRBD1 (6 bases). This chain's CDR3 is CASSYSRTENYGYTF. The CDR3, as DNA: TGTGCCAGCAGTTACTCCCGGACAGAGAACTATGGCTACACCTTC.